Each of the 23 T cell receptor beta chains below was sequenced from the same sample in a study of graft-versus-host responses after intestinal transplantation. The antigens these receptors bind are not known. Sequencing used immunoSEQ multiplex PCR; TCRdb keeps in-frame clones, though not all of them. The sample lists over 75,000 clones, just under 95% occurring once. Sequenced here: unstimulated CD8+ T cells sorted from spleen or lymph node cells, sampled before transplant. The receptors were sampled from a human donor who was the organ donor for an intestinal transplant.

The chain uses TRBV27 and TRBJ1-2; D unclear. V lost 5 bases, J lost 2 bases, and 9 bases lay in between. Germline V gene lookup returns CDR1 MNHEY and CDR2 SMNVEV (reference sequence). The CDR3 has 13 residues. The CDR3 DNA reads TGTGCCAGCAGTCTTGACGGGAACTATGGCTACACCTTC. Amino acids: CASSLDGNYGYTF.

This clone was seen a handful of times. This sequence joins TRBV9 and TRBJ2-1; D gene uncertain. Trimming took off 3 bases at V and 12 bases at J, with 10 bases between the two ends. Germline CDR1 is SGDLS and CDR2 is YYNGEE. The CDR3 is 11 residues long. The CDR3 protein is CASSDSRVQFF. The DNA for the CDR3 is TGTGCCAGCAGCGATTCGCGCGTGCAGTTCTTC.

This sequence joins TRBV7-9 and TRBJ2-1; possibly TRBD1 for D (6 bases). Germline V gene sequence: CDR1 SEHNR, CDR2 FQNEAQ (reference sequence). This CDR3 has 15 residues. Trimming took 8 bases from V and 9 from J, leaving 23 bases between them. CDR3 nucleotide sequence: TGTGCCAGCCCCCAAGGAGAGGCTGGGACAATTGAGCAGTTCTTC. It codes for CASPQGEAGTIEQFF.

CDR3: CASSELSGSATDTQYF. The CDR3 DNA reads as TGCGCCAGCAGTGAGTTAAGCGGGAGCGCCACAGATACGCAGTATTTT. The rearrangement uses TRBV10-1 and TRBJ2-3; 8 bases map to TRBD2. Germline assignment: CDR1 WNHNN and CDR2 SYGVQD (reference sequence). Trimming took 1 base from V and 2 from J; bases not matched to a gene: 5. This CDR3 is built from 16 residues.

The J gene is TRBJ1-4, the V gene TRBV7-3; a weak D match, TRBD1 (6 bases). V was trimmed by 4 bases and J by 7 bases, leaving 13 bases between them. The CDR3 has 14 residues. CDR1 is SGHTA, CDR2 FQGTGA, per germline. CDR3 bases: TGTGCCAGCAGCTCCCGGACAGAAGGTGAAAAACTGTTTTTT. It yields the protein CASSSRTEGEKLFF.

The rearrangement uses TRBV7-9 and TRBJ2-7; TRBD2 matches 10 bases. The CDR3 loop spans 16 amino acids. With V trimmed by 2 bases and J by 5 bases, 9 bases remained unmatched. CDR1 is SEHNR and CDR2 is FQNEAQ in the germline V gene (reference sequence). CDR3 DNA sequence: TGTGCCAGCAGCTTAACTAGCGGGGATTATAATAACGAGCAGTACTTC. Translating gives CASSLTSGDYNNEQYF.

This chain joins TRBV28 and TRBJ1-3; D is unclear. Trimming stripped 3 bases from V and 7 bases from J, with 10 bases between. This CDR3 is built from 13 residues. Per the germline V gene, CDR1 is MDHEN and CDR2 is SYDVKM. The CDR3 sequence is CASSLISGNTIYF. The CDR3 region has the DNA TGTGCCAGCAGTTTGATTTCGGGGAACACCATATATTTT.

The table lists this clone with a count of one. The CDR3 spells CASRAGQTPIYEQYF. As DNA, the CDR3 is TGTGCCAGCAGAGCGGGACAAACTCCAATCTACGAGCAGTACTTC. The chain is built from TRBV28 and TRBJ2-7; possible D gene TRBD2, 7 bases. The V end lost 6 bases, the J end lost 3 bases, and 18 bases lay between the germline ends. The CDR3 loop spans 15 amino acids. Germline CDR1 is MDHEN and CDR2 is SYDVKM. Drawing the rest from reference TRBV28 and TRBJ2-7, the complete variable domain is DVKVTQSSRYLVKRTGEKVFLECVQDMDHENMFWYRQDPGLGLRLIYFSYDVKMKEKGDIPEGYSVSREKKERFSLILESASTNQTSMYLCASRAGQTPIYEQYFGPGTRLTVT.

The rearrangement joins TRBV7-2 to TRBJ2-7, with TRBD2 as a possible D gene (6 bases). The CDR3 sequence is 16 residues long. Trimming removed 1 base from V and 3 bases from J, with 16 bases in between. Germline V CDR1 and CDR2: SGHTA, FQGNSA. CDR3 region: CASSLGVQQTSYEQYF. For the CDR3, the DNA is TGTGCCAGCAGCTTAGGGGTACAGCAGACTAGCTACGAGCAGTACTTC.

The chain is built from TRBV21-1 and TRBJ2-7; the table's D call, TRBD2, has no DNA check behind it. TRBV21-1 is recorded as a pseudogene. The CDR3 is 19 residues long. CDR3 nucleotides: TGTGCCAGCAGAGCGGGAGGATCTACCGGGACTAGCGGGACCTACGAGCAGTACTTC. As protein: CASRAGGSTGTSGTYEQYF.

The gene calls are TRBV27 and TRBJ1-1; no definite D call. Germline V gene lookup returns CDR1 MNHEY and CDR2 SMNVEV (reference sequence). This CDR3 is 13 amino acids long. V was trimmed by 4 bases and J by 5 bases, leaving 11 bases between them. The CDR3, as DNA: TGTGCCAGCAGTTCCCTAGCTAAAACTGAAGCTTTCTTT. Residues: CASSSLAKTEAFF.

J is TRBJ2-7 and V is TRBV29-1, with TRBD1 as a possible D gene (5 bases). V dropped 7 bases and J dropped 5 bases, with 24 bases sitting between them. The CDR3 is 15 residues long. CDR1 is SQVTM, CDR2 ANQGSEA, per germline. The CDR3 reads CSGGYPPGMDHEQYF. The CDR3, as DNA: TGCAGCGGTGGGTACCCTCCAGGGATGGACCACGAGCAGTACTTC.

This clone was counted a single time. This sequence joins TRBV2 and TRBJ2-3, with 7 bases fitting TRBD2. The trim removed 7 bases at V and 6 bases at J, leaving 16 bases unmatched. The CDR3 contains 16 residues. In germline, CDR1 is SNHLY, CDR2 FYNNEI. The CDR3 region has the DNA TGTGCCAGCAAGGTGAAAACTAGCGCGATGGGGGATACGCAGTATTTT. Amino acid sequence: CASKVKTSAMGDTQYF.

This sequence joins TRBV28 and TRBJ2-4; D is possibly TRBD1 (6 bases). The V gene lost 1 base and the J gene lost 1 base, with 17 bases spanning the gap. The CDR3 sequence is 18 residues long. Germline CDR1 is MDHEN and CDR2 is SYDVKM. The CDR3 nucleotides are TGTGCCAGCAGTTTATTTCGTAGGGGGATCGTGGCCAAAAACATTCAGTACTTC. This gives the protein CASSLFRRGIVAKNIQYF.

V and J are TRBV13 and TRBJ2-6, with D possibly being TRBD2 (6 bases). This CDR3 region has 18 residues. Trimming stripped 5 bases from V and 0 bases from J, with 17 bases between. Looked up from germline, CDR1 is PRHDT and CDR2 is FYEKMQ (reference sequence). CDR3 amino acids: CASSNEGLFSSGANVLTF. The CDR3, as DNA: TGTGCCAGCAGCAACGAGGGACTGTTTTCCTCTGGGGCCAACGTCCTGACTTTC.

The CDR3 spells CASSLYSYEQYF. The CDR3 bases are TGTGCCAGCAGCTTGTACTCCTACGAGCAGTACTTC. The V gene is TRBV5-6, the J gene TRBJ2-7; D is unclear. Germline assignment: CDR1 SGHDT and CDR2 YYEEEE. The V end lost 1 base, the J end lost 0 bases, and 2 bases lay between the germline ends. This CDR3 has 12 amino acids.

V and J are TRBV4-1 and TRBJ2-1, with 13 bases fitting TRBD2. The V gene's germline CDR1 is MGHRA and CDR2 YSYEKL. The CDR3 has 16 residues. J gave up 7 bases and V 4 bases, and 7 bases lay outside the gene matches. This CDR3 is CASSLGGLAGQNEQFF. In DNA form, the CDR3 reads TGCGCCAGCAGCCTGGGGGGACTAGCGGGGCAAAATGAGCAGTTCTTC.

The chain uses TRBV14 and TRBJ1-1; D might be TRBD1 (5 bases). V shed 0 bases and J shed 2 bases, with 16 bases lying between them. Germline CDR1 is SGHDN and CDR2 is FVKESK. The length of the CDR3 is 17 residues. The CDR3 DNA is TGTGCCAGCAGCCAAGATTTAACAGGTGTTGCAAACACTGAAGCTTTCTTT. Protein product: CASSQDLTGVANTEAFF.

Only a few counts were recorded for this clone. The same CDR3 can be traced to other DNA sequences in this sample. This rearrangement joins TRBV5-1 to TRBJ1-1, with D possibly matching TRBD1 (5 bases). V lost 0 bases and J lost 5, with 8 bases in between. This CDR3 contains 13 residues. Germline V gene data show CDR1 as SGHRS and CDR2 as YFSETQ. Here the CDR3 DNA reads TGCGCCAGCAGCTTGGCAGGGTCTACTGAAGCTTTCTTT. It codes for CASSLAGSTEAFF.

The chain has TRBV7-8 and TRBJ2-5, with 12 bases that match TRBD2. The J call could be wrong; TRBJ2-7 is a better fit for the DNA end. From germline, CDR1 is SGHVS and CDR2 FQNEAQ. The CDR3 is 15 residues long. The CDR3 region is CASSAGTSGFYEQYF. CDR3 nucleotides: TGTGCCAGCAGCGCAGGGACTAGCGGGTTCTACGAGCAGTACTTC.

This clone was seen only once. CDR3 region: CASRPGTGTKETQYF. The CDR3 bases are TGTGCCAGCAGGCCCGGGACAGGGACAAAAGAGACCCAGTACTTC. This rearrangement joins TRBV6-1 to TRBJ2-5; 9 bases fit TRBD1. The V gene's germline CDR1 is MNHNS and CDR2 SASEGT. The CDR3 consists of 15 residues. The V and J ends lost 6 bases and 3 bases, in that order; junction bases with no gene match: 8.

The chain joins TRBV18 to TRBJ2-7, with TRBD2 as a possible D gene (5 bases). Germline V gene sequence: CDR1 KGHSH, CDR2 LQKENI. CDR3 length equals 15 residues. V was cut by 6 bases and J by 2 bases, with 17 bases left in between. CDR3 sequence (DNA): TGTGCCAGCTCCCACGGAGGTGGTTTCACCTACGAGCAGTACTTC. Translated, it gives CASSHGGGFTYEQYF.

The gene calls are TRBV30 and TRBJ2-1; no clear D. The CDR3 consists of 12 residues. Trimming stripped 2 bases from V and 8 bases from J, with 10 bases between. The germline gives CDR1 GTSNPN, CDR2 SVGIG (reference sequence). Here the CDR3 DNA reads TGTGCCTGGAGTCTACGAATGTATGAGCAGTTCTTC. Protein: CAWSLRMYEQFF.